The sequence of this T cell receptor (beta chain) was determined in a study of CD8 T cells in ankylosing spondylitis. CDR1 is ENHRY and CDR2 is SYGVKD in the germline V gene. The CDR3 covers 15 residues. Trimming shortened V by 4 bases and J by 0 bases, and 13 bases separated the two germline ends. In this sample, this clonotype turned up many times. What it binds is not known. Libraries for TCR beta were made by quantitative 5'-RACE with molecular barcodes. From the 5' RACE reads, TCRdb called clonotypes with MiXCR, one entry per CDR3 protein. The table lists around 770,000 distinct CDR3 sequences, 10% to 15% of them singletons, with roughly 0.51% in the top ten. Study observations and caveats: A TCR beta motif of under ten highly homologous variants seemed to mark ankylosing spondylitis blood.

The TCR was taken from a male donor with ankylosing spondylitis. The sample comprised blood, either unsorted or a sorted T cell fraction (not recorded which). The chain joins TRBV10-3 to TRBJ2-7; a weak D match, TRBD2 (5 bases). The CDR3 DNA reads as TGTGCCATCAGTGCTCGGACTTCGGACTCCTACGAGCAGTACTTC. Amino acids: CAISARTSDSYEQYF.